Listed below are T cell receptor beta chains from one sample, sequenced in a study of shared clonotypes between healthy human individuals. Data came from immunoSEQ multiplex PCR; TCRdb stores just in-frame clones and leaves some out. In the table there are over a million clones, about 84% of which are singletons. The sample consisted of memory CD4+ T cells from PBMCs. All receptors derive from a man in his late teens or twenties in good health. Some clones in this sample may be carry-over from other donors' samples. CDR3s include the opening cysteine and the closing phenylalanine or tryptophan. A D gene is named only where the DNA matches it firmly. Size values are once, few and many counts, or a class for expanded clones, and some rows have none.

clone size | D gene | J gene | V gene | CDR3 DNA | CDR3 protein
many | - | TRBJ2-5 | TRBV6-5 | TGTGCCAGCAGCCGCGTTGTCGGAGCAGAGACCCAGTACTTC | CASSRVVGAETQYF
- | - | TRBJ2-1 | TRBV7-9 | TGTGCCAGCAGCAACCGGGGCACCACCTACAATGAGCAGTTCTTC | CASSNRGTTYNEQFF
- | - | TRBJ2-7 | TRBV9 | TGTGCCAGCAGCGCCTACGAGCAGTACTTC | CASSAYEQYF
- | - | TRBJ2-6 | TRBV27 | TGTGCCAGCAGCTCGAAACGGGCTGGGGCCAACGTCCTGACTTTC | CASSSKRAGANVLTF
- | - | TRBJ2-1 | TRBV6-1 | TGTGCCAGCCCAGGGTTTTCCATTTACAATGAGCAGTTCTTC | CASPGFSIYNEQFF
many | - | TRBJ1-2 | TRBV4-2 | TGTGCCAGCAGCCGAGGAATGGGGGTAGACTATGGCTACACCTTC | CASSRGMGVDYGYTF
once | TRBD1 | TRBJ1-4 | TRBV5-1 | TGCGCCAGCAGCTCGCAGGGGGATACTAATGAAAAACTGTTTTTT | CASSSQGDTNEKLFF
- | TRBD2 | TRBJ2-5 | TRBV10-3 | TGTGCCATCAGTGAGTCTGGCGGGAGAGAAGAGACCCAGTACTTC | CAISESGGREETQYF
- | - | TRBJ1-2 | TRBV14 | TGTGCCAGCAGCCCAACTGACAGTGGTGGCTACACCTTC | CASSPTDSGGYTF
- | - | TRBJ1-4 | TRBV23-1 | TGCGCCAGCAGGAGTGGACCTGAAATGGAAAAACTGTTTTTT | CASRSGPEMEKLFF
- | TRBD2 | TRBJ2-7 | TRBV10-2 | TGCGCCAGCAGACGGGCTAGCGGGACCGCCTACGAGCAGTACTTC | CASRRASGTAYEQYF
- | - | TRBJ1-5 | TRBV5-1 | TGCGCCAGCAGCCAGGACCCGGGTGGCAATCAGCCCCAGCATTTT | CASSQDPGGNQPQHF
few | TRBD2 | TRBJ2-7 | TRBV6-6 | TGTGCCAGCAGACTAGCGGGAGGGTTCTACGAGCAGTACTTC | CASRLAGGFYEQYF
once | - | TRBJ2-7 | TRBV29-1 | TGCAGCGTTGATTTGGGGTACGAGCAGTACTTC | CSVDLGYEQYF
many | TRBD1 | TRBJ2-1 | TRBV4-2 | TGTGCCAGCAGCCAACGGGACAGGCAATCCTACAATGAGCAGTTCTTC | CASSQRDRQSYNEQFF
- | TRBD2 | TRBJ2-3 | TRBV4-3 | TGCGCCAGCAGCCGACAAGTTAGCGGGAGAGGATGGGGAGATACGCAGTATTTT | CASSRQVSGRGWGDTQYF
- | TRBD1 | TRBJ2-5 | TRBV6-5 | TGTGCCAGCAGAACTTCAGGGGGCGCGGAGACCCAGTACTTC | CASRTSGGAETQYF